The clone carrying this T cell receptor beta chain was counted ten times or more. As yet, its antigen is unknown. The record originates from a study of T cells in Graves' hyperthyroidism and ophthalmopathy. On the study more broadly: Blood was drawn when the patient was first diagnosed and still untreated.

Study-wide results and limits: Researchers found most expanded thyroid clonotypes above 0.001 in blood as well.

Trimming took 2 bases from V and 10 from J, leaving 8 bases between them. The CDR3 has 12 residues. The germline CDR1 and CDR2 sequences are MNHNY and SVGAGI (reference sequence). Uncontrolled infection, other autoimmune disease, pregnancy or lactation excluded patients. The TCR beta CDR3 regions underwent amplification using RNA transcripts as the source. HTBI primers were used for first-round RT-PCR of the TCR CDR3. TCRdb independently ran MiXCR on the multiplex PCR reads; one entry per CDR3 protein. This sample has around 300,000 distinct CDR3 sequences; 13% occur once, and the top ten carry 6% to 8%.

The sample taken for sequencing was blood. V usage is TRBV6-6 and J usage is TRBJ1-4; unclear D gene. This receptor was obtained from a woman in her twenties or thirties with Graves' hyperthyroidism that later progressed to Graves' ophthalmopathy. As DNA, the CDR3 is TGTGCCAGCAGTTACAGAGGTGGAAAACTGTTTTTT. Encoded protein: CASSYRGGKLFF.